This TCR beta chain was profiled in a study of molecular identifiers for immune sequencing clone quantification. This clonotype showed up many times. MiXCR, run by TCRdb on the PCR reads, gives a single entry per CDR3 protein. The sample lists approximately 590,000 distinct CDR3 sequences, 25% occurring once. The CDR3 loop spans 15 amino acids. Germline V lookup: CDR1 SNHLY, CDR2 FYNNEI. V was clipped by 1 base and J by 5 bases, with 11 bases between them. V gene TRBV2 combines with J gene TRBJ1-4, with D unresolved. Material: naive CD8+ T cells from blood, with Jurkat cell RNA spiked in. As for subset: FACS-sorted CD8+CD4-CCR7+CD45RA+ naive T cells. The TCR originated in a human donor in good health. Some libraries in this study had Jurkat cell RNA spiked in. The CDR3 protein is CASSEDGRENEKLFF. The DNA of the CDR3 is TGTGCCAGCAGTGAAGATGGCAGAGAAAATGAAAAACTGTTTTTT.